The 15 T cell receptor beta chains listed next were all sequenced from one sample in a study of CD8+CD57+ T cells in acquired aplastic anemia. CDR3 and TCR beta VDJ profiling relied on a genomic DNA template. TCRdb fed the reads into MiXCR, producing one record per CDR3 protein. Of a few hundred thousand distinct CDR3 sequences in the sample, 55% to 60% were seen once. The sample was sorted CD4+, CD8+, or CD8+CD57+ T cells (not recorded which) from PBMCs. These receptors were obtained from a human donor with severe aplastic anemia or a healthy control (not recorded which).

The chain is built from TRBV19 and TRBJ2-1; D unclear. V was pared by 3 bases and J by 7 bases, with 10 bases between. The germline gives CDR1 LNHDA, CDR2 SQIVND (reference sequence). The CDR3 spans 13 residues. The CDR3, as DNA: TGTGCCAGTAGTATCACGACACTAAATGAGCAGTTCTTC. It codes for CASSITTLNEQFF.

The rearrangement uses TRBV12-3 or TRBV12-4 and TRBJ2-7, with 7 bases identical to TRBD1. The length of the CDR3 is 15 residues. V lost 5 bases to trimming and J lost 3 bases; unmatched junction nucleotides: 10. The CDR3 nucleotides read TGTGCCAGCAGTCCTTCCGGGACAGAGAACTACGAGCAGTACTTC. It is translated as CASSPSGTENYEQYF.

Many counts were recorded for this clonotype. The chain employs TRBV25-1 and TRBJ2-2; TRBD1 agrees at 12 bases. Germline V gene data show CDR1 as MGHDK and CDR2 as SYGVNS. The CDR3 is made up of 16 amino acids. Germline trimming cut 5 bases from V and 4 bases from J; bases unmatched to any gene: 5. The CDR3 nucleotides are TGTGCCAGCAGTTACCGGGACAGGGGGCTCACCGGGGAGCTGTTTTTT. Translating it yields CASSYRDRGLTGELFF.

V gene TRBV9 combines with J gene TRBJ2-3; maybe TRBD1 (5 bases). V was shortened by 4 bases and J by 6 bases, with 21 bases between the two germline ends. Looked up from germline, CDR1 is SGDLS and CDR2 is YYNGEE. The CDR3 is 16 residues long. The CDR3 is CASSTVQGLSGDTQYF. For the CDR3, the DNA is TGTGCCAGCAGCACCGTTCAGGGTTTGAGTGGGGATACGCAGTATTTT.

The chain has TRBV5-1 and TRBJ1-1; TRBD1 aligns across 11 bases. The CDR3 spans 16 residues. The germline V gene has CDR1 SGHRS and CDR2 YFSETQ. J gave up 4 bases and V 0 bases, and 5 bases lay outside the gene matches. The CDR3 sequence is CASSLGFGTGGTEAFF. CDR3 nucleotides: TGCGCCAGCAGCTTGGGGTTTGGGACAGGGGGCACTGAAGCTTTCTTT.

The V gene is TRBV6-2 or TRBV6-3, the J gene TRBJ2-7, with D perhaps matching TRBD2 (5 bases). This CDR3 has 17 residues. From germline, CDR1 is MNHEY and CDR2 SVGEGT. V lost 6 bases to trimming and J lost 4 bases, with 25 bases between them. CDR3 nucleotide sequence: TGTGCCAGCAGCACCGCCCACTCAGGAGGTCTAAAGTACGAGCAGTACTTC. Protein product: CASSTAHSGGLKYEQYF.

This clonotype has ten or more counts. V gene TRBV20-1 combines with J gene TRBJ1-1; D call uncertain. CDR3 length equals 14 residues. From germline, CDR1 is DFQATT and CDR2 SNEGSKA (reference sequence). Trimming pared 1 base from V and 6 bases from J, leaving 15 bases between. The CDR3 coding sequence is TGCAGTGCTAGAGCTCCCCGAGGAGGACCTGAAGCTTTCTTT. Its translation is CSARAPRGGPEAFF.

This clonotype was seen many times. V and J are TRBV29-1 and TRBJ1-3; 12 nucleotides agree with TRBD1. The germline V gene has CDR1 SQVTM and CDR2 ANQGSEA. CDR3 size: 15 residues. The V gene end was trimmed by 4 bases and the J gene end by 2 bases; junction bases not matched to a gene: 3. The CDR3 DNA is TGCAGCGTTGTTGGGACAGGGGGCCCTGGAAACACCATATATTTT. Translation: CSVVGTGGPGNTIYF. Using reference TRBV29-1 and TRBJ1-3 for the parts outside the CDR3, the full variable domain is SAVISQKPSRDICQRGTSLTIQCQVDSQVTMMFWYRQQPGQSLTLIATANQGSEATYESGFVIDKFPISRPNLTFSTLTVSNMSPEDSSIYLCSVVGTGGPGNTIYFGEGSWLTVV.

The rearrangement uses TRBV7-9 and TRBJ1-2; TRBD1 matches 7 bases. Trimming cost V 5 bases and J 5 bases; bases outside gene matches: 8. This CDR3 contains 14 residues. Per the germline V gene, CDR1 is SEHNR and CDR2 is FQNEAQ (reference sequence). CDR3 residues: CASSPGDSKYGYTF. CDR3 sequence (DNA): TGTGCCAGCAGCCCGGGGGACAGCAAGTATGGCTACACCTTC.

Only one count was recorded for this clonotype. This chain joins TRBV27 and TRBJ1-2, with D unresolved. The CDR3 runs to 14 residues. CDR1 MNHEY and CDR2 SMNVEV come from the germline V gene (reference sequence). V shed 4 bases and J shed 0 bases, with 9 bases lying between them. The CDR3 DNA reads as TGTGCCAGCAGTTCCAACGTAGCTAACTATGGCTACACCTTC. Amino acid sequence: CASSSNVANYGYTF.

This clonotype was counted many times. This rearrangement joins TRBV7-2 to TRBJ2-2; a weak D match, TRBD1 (5 bases). The CDR3 has 14 residues. V gave up 5 bases and J gave up 2 bases, with 9 bases separating them. Germline loops: CDR1 SGHTA, CDR2 FQGNSA. This CDR3 is CASSLDINTGELFF. The CDR3 DNA sequence: TGTGCCAGCAGCCTGGACATTAACACCGGGGAGCTGTTTTTT.

V is TRBV9 and J is TRBJ1-2, with TRBD1 matching over 7 bases. The CDR3 runs to 14 residues. Germline trimming cut 5 bases from V and 7 bases from J; bases unmatched to any gene: 11. The germline V gene encodes CDR1 SGDLS and CDR2 YYNGEE. CDR3 sequence: CASRETGTVIGYTF. For the CDR3, the DNA is TGTGCCAGCAGGGAGACCGGGACAGTTATTGGCTACACCTTC.

The rearrangement links TRBV20-1 to TRBJ1-5, with 8 bases identical to TRBD1. The trim removed 4 bases at V and 3 bases at J, leaving 11 bases unmatched. CDR1 is DFQATT and CDR2 is SNEGSKA in the germline V gene (reference sequence). The CDR3 consists of 16 residues. Written as DNA, the CDR3 is TGCAGTGCTATCAACAAACAGGGGGGTATCAATCAGCCCCAGCATTTT. It yields the protein CSAINKQGGINQPQHF.

This clonotype was seen ten or more times. The chain carries TRBV20-1 and TRBJ1-1; the D is unclear. CDR1 DFQATT and CDR2 SNEGSKA come from the germline V gene (reference sequence). V was cut by 3 bases and J by 1 base, with 18 bases left in between. The CDR3 consists of 16 residues. In DNA, the CDR3 is TGCAGTGCTAGTCTAGATAGGTCGGGCAAGAACACTGAAGCTTTCTTT. This sequence encodes CSASLDRSGKNTEAFF.

There are many counts of this clonotype. CDR3 sequence: CASRDAETQYF. The CDR3 region has the DNA TGTGCCAGTAGAGATGCAGAGACCCAGTACTTC. The chain combines TRBV19 with TRBJ2-5, with D unclear. The CDR3 loop spans 11 amino acids. The germline CDR1 and CDR2 sequences are LNHDA and SQIVND (reference sequence). Deletions cut 6 bases from V and 4 bases from J, with 6 bases between.